This T cell receptor (beta chain) came from a study of blood T cell repertoires in COVID-19. At the level of the study: Samples representing acute and convalescent COVID-19 were sourced from the United States, Italy and Spain.

Original analysis: Reference gene primer amplification in the assay estimated nucleated cell counts. The data were produced by immunoSEQ multiplex PCR, yet TCRdb's version contains in-frame clones alone and is incomplete. V and J calls and clone size are those listed in that table; D and trimming were worked out from the DNA. The table records under 95,000 clones, 90% to 95% of them present only once. The CDR3 runs to 14 residues. V shed 3 bases and J shed 3 bases, with 11 bases lying between them. Germline V gene data show CDR1 as MGHRA and CDR2 as YSYEKL. Seattle's enrolled individuals joined amid active infection and were then monitored longitudinally. This clone has only one observation.

The sequence derives from a man aged 50-60 years with COVID-19, enrolled during active disease. The chain couples TRBV4-1 to TRBJ1-1; a weak D match, TRBD1 (5 bases). The sequencing sample was made of peripheral blood. CDR3 residues: CASSQGGGYTEAFF. CDR3 bases: TGCGCCAGCAGCCAGGGGGGAGGTTACACTGAAGCTTTCTTT.